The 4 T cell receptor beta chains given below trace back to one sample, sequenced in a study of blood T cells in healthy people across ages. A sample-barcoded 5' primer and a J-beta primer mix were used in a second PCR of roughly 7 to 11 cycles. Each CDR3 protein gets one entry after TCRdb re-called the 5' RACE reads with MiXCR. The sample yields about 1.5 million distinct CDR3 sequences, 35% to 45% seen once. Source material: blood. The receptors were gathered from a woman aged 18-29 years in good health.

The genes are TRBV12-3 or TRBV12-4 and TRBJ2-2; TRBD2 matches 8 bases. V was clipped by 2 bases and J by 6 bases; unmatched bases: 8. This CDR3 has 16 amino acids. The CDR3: CASSLRGTRGSGELFF. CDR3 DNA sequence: TGTGCCAGCAGTTTAAGAGGGACTAGGGGTTCCGGGGAGCTGTTTTTT.

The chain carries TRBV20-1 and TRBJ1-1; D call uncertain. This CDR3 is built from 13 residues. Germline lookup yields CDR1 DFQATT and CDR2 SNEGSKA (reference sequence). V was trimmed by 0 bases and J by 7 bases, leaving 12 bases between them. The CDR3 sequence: CSARDRGGCEAFF. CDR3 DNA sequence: TGCAGTGCTAGAGATCGGGGTGGGTGTGAAGCTTTCTTT.

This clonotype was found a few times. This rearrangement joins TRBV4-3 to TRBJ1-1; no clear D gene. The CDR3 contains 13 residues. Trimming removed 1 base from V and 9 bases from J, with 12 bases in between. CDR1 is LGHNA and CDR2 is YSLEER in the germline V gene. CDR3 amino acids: CASSQARDRQAFF. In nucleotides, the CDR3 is TGCGCCAGCAGCCAAGCGCGGGATAGGCAAGCTTTCTTT.

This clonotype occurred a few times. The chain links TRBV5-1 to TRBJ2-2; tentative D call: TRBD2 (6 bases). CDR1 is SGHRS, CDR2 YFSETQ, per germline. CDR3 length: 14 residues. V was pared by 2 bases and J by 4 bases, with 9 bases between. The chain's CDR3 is CASSFAGTTGELFF. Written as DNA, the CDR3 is TGCGCCAGCAGCTTTGCGGGAACCACCGGGGAGCTGTTTTTT.